This T cell receptor beta chain emerged from a study of T cell responses to AZD1222 COVID-19 vaccine. Some clones are missing from TCRdb's copy, which holds only in-frame ones; the method was immunoSEQ multiplex PCR. The sample lists under 95,000 clones; 65% to 90% were seen once. Of note for this clone: What it recognizes is unknown.

Study-wide results and limits: All repertoire sampling was performed exclusively after the peak T cell response. There were mostly white British donors and more females than males, and clonal diversity was possibly underestimated. Spike as a whole was targeted by vaccine-associated CD4 TCRs, dominant at 160-218 and 743-854.

Trimming removed 5 bases at V and 10 bases at J, with 17 bases between. This CDR3 spans 13 amino acids. Germline V gene lookup returns CDR1 LNHDA and CDR2 SQIVND (reference sequence). The clonotype originates from an adult in good health. The sequenced sample was peripheral blood, obtained on day 0 of AZD1222 vaccination. The chain uses TRBV19 and TRBJ1-1; no firm D call. The chain's CDR3 is CASSPQRSYIAFF. Here the CDR3 DNA reads TGTGCCAGTAGTCCTCAACGGTCTTACATAGCTTTCTTT.